This T cell receptor (beta chain) was identified in a study of blood T cell repertoires in COVID-19. At the level of the study: Sources were T cells, B-cell-depleted T cells, or PBMCs; the material itself was cDNA or gDNA.

In the original processing: Nucleated cell number was recorded as an estimate derived from reference gene primer amplification. Generated by immunoSEQ multiplex PCR, the TCRdb table keeps only in-frame clones and is missing some. That table is the source of V, J and clone size, and D and trimming were worked out from the DNA. The sample gives about 250,000 clones, around 90% of which show up once; roughly 3% is in the top ten. V lost 5 bases to trimming and J lost 11 bases, with 13 bases between them. The CDR3 length is 13 residues. This clone is a singleton in its sample. This rearrangement joins TRBV12-3 or TRBV12-4 to TRBJ1-6, with D possibly matching TRBD1 (6 bases). The sequence came from a man aged 18 to 29 with active or convalescent COVID-19. The sequenced material came from peripheral blood. The CDR3, as DNA: TGTGCCAGCAGTCTGTACCCAGGGGCACCCCTCCACTTT. Translated, it gives CASSLYPGAPLHF.